The sample holds a few counts of the clone carrying this TCR beta chain. The sample holds other DNA sequences that translate to the same CDR3. Naive CD8 cells, CD45RO-negative and positively selected for CCR7, excluded terminally differentiated effector memory CD45RA+ cells. Deep-level running was used for the assay. Evenly divided among several immunoSEQ plates was the genomic DNA of each subset. Sequencing used immunoSEQ multiplex PCR; TCRdb keeps in-frame clones, though not all of them. Here the sample spans hundreds of thousands of clones, about 91% being singletons. Germline V gives CDR1 SEHNR, CDR2 FQNEAQ (reference sequence). The CDR3 totals 11 residues. The V and J ends lost 5 bases and 3 bases respectively, with 5 bases between them. This specimen belongs to a study of shared clonotypes between healthy human individuals. About the study: CD8 memory received one plate per donor, CD8 naive two, CD4 memory three and CD4 naive three.

The sample comprised naive CD8+ T cells sorted from blood. The chain has TRBV7-9 and TRBJ2-7; D ambiguous. The clonotype originates from a man aged 25-40 years in good health. As DNA, the CDR3 is TGTGCCAGCAGCCCAAGCTACGAGCAGTACTTC. It encodes CASSPSYEQYF.